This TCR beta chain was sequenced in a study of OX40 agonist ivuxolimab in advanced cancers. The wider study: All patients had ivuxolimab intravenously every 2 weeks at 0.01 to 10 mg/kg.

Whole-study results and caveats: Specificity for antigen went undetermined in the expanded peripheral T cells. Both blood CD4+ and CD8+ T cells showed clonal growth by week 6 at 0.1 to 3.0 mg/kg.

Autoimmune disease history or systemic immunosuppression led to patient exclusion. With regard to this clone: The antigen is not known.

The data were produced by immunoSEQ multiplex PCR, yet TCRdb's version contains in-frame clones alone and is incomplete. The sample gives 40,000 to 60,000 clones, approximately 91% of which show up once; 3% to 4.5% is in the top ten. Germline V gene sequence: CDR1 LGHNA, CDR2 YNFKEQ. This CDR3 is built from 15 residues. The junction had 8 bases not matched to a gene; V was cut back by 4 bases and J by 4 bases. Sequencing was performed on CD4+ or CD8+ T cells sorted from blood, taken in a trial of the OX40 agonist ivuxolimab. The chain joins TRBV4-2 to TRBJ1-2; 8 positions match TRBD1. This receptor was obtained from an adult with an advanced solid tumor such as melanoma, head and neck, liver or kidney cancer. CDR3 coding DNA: TGTGCCAGCAGCCGAGAGCCGACAGGGGCCTATGGCTACACCTTC. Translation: CASSREPTGAYGYTF.